This T cell receptor beta chain was recovered during a study of cytomegalovirus exposure and HLA in healthy donors. Study-level results: Investigators reported some 150 TCR beta chains as tied to cytomegalovirus. The tendency of first-cohort TCR clusters to co-occur in the roughly 130 validation repertoires emerged from a later analysis.

V was trimmed by 3 bases and J by 7 bases, leaving 10 bases between them. Germline CDR1 is KGHSH and CDR2 is LQKENI. The CDR3 runs to 12 residues. TCRdb's copy holds only in-frame clones and misses some; the assay was immunoSEQ multiplex PCR. Of 120,000 or so clones in the sample, approximately 89% were seen once. Concerning this clone: What it binds is not known.

This TCR derives from a woman under 30 in good health and CMV-seronegative. The chain couples TRBV18 to TRBJ2-7; tentative D call: TRBD2 (6 bases). The material sequenced was PBMCs. The CDR3 nucleotides are TGTGCCAGCTCACCGGCGGGGATTGAGCAGTACTTC. It is translated as CASSPAGIEQYF. Filled out from reference TRBV18 and TRBJ2-7, the complete variable domain reads NAGVMQNPRHLVRRRGQEARLRCSPMKGHSHVYWYRQLPEEGLKFMVYLQKENIIDESGMPKERFSAEFPKEGPSILRIQQVVRGDSAAYFCASSPAGIEQYFGPGTRLTVT.